Described below is a single TCR beta chain sequence and its context. Clones were read by immunoSEQ multiplex PCR, and TCRdb kept only the in-frame ones, dropping some. The data hold around 260,000 clones, with about 87% observed a single time. The data originate from a study of blood T cell repertoires in COVID-19. Turning to the study itself: Sources were T cells, B-cell-depleted T cells, or PBMCs; the material itself was cDNA or gDNA.

The germline V gene has CDR1 KGHDR and CDR2 SFDVKD. V was shortened by 4 bases and J by 0 bases, with 12 bases between the two germline ends. CDR3 length: 16 amino acids. What was sequenced was peripheral blood. The chain joins TRBV24-1 to TRBJ2-1, with a possible D match to TRBD2 (5 bases). The origin of this receptor is a woman in her seventies with COVID-19, enrolled during active disease. In DNA form, the CDR3 reads TGTGCCACCAGTGACCCGAGCGGCGGCTCCTACAATGAGCAGTTCTTC. The encoded protein is CATSDPSGGSYNEQFF.